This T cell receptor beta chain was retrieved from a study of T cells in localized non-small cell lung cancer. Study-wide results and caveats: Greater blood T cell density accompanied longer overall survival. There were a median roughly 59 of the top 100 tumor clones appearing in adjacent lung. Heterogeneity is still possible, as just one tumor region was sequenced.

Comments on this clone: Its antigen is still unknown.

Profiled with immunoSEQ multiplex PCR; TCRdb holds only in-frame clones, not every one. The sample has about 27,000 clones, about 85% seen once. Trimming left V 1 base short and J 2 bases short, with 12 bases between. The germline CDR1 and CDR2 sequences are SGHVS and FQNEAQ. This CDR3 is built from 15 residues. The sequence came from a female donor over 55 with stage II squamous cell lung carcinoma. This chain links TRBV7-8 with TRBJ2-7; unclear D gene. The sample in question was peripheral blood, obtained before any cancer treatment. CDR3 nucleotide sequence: TGTGCCAGCAGCTTAGGCTCCAGTTTGACCTACGAGCAGTACTTC. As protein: CASSLGSSLTYEQYF.